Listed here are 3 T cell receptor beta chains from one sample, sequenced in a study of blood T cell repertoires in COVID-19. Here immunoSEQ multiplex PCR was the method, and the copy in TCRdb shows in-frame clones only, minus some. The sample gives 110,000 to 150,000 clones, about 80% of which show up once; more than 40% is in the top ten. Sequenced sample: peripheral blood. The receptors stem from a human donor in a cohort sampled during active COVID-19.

The DNA for the CDR3 is TGTGCCTGGAGTGTCGGCAGGGGGGAAAAACTGTTTTTT. It is translated as CAWSVGRGEKLFF. This chain connects TRBV30 to TRBJ1-4; 7 bases fit TRBD1. Germline CDR1 is GTSNPN and CDR2 is SVGIG (reference sequence). Trimming took 0 bases from V and 8 from J; bases not matched to a gene: 3. This CDR3 region has 13 residues.

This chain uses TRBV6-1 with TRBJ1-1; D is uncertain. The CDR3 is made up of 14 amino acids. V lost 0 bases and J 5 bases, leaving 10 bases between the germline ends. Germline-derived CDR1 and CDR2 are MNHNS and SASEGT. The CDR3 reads CASSEAGGETEAFF. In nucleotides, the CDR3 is TGTGCCAGCAGTGAAGCAGGCGGAGAAACTGAAGCTTTCTTT.

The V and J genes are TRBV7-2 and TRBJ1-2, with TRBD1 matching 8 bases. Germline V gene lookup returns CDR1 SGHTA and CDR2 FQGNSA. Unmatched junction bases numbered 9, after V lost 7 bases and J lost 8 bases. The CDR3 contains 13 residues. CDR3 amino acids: CASTGDRGKGYTF. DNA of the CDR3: TGTGCCAGCACCGGTGACAGGGGTAAAGGCTACACCTTC.